This TCR beta chain was profiled in a study of shared clonotypes between healthy human individuals. Assay: immunoSEQ multiplex PCR; the TCRdb copy retains only in-frame clones and omits some. The table shows 2 million to 2.5 million clones, with roughly 95% occurring only once. Comments on this clone: Its specificity is not known.

The CDR3 contains 15 residues. Trimming cost V 6 bases and J 1 base, with 13 bases left between them. CDR1 MNHEY and CDR2 SVGAGI come from the germline V gene. Findings and limits, study-wide: Researchers sampled only blood; tissue repertoires likely differ.

The chain has TRBV6-5 and TRBJ2-1; D assignment may be TRBD1 or TRBD2 (5 bases each). The sequenced sample was naive CD4+ T cells sorted from blood. This sample's subset: CD45RA+ positively selected. This receptor was identified in a man aged 18-30 years in good health. The CDR3 protein is CASRPPRGSYNEQFF. In DNA form, the CDR3 reads TGTGCCAGCAGACCCCCGAGGGGATCCTACAATGAGCAGTTCTTC.